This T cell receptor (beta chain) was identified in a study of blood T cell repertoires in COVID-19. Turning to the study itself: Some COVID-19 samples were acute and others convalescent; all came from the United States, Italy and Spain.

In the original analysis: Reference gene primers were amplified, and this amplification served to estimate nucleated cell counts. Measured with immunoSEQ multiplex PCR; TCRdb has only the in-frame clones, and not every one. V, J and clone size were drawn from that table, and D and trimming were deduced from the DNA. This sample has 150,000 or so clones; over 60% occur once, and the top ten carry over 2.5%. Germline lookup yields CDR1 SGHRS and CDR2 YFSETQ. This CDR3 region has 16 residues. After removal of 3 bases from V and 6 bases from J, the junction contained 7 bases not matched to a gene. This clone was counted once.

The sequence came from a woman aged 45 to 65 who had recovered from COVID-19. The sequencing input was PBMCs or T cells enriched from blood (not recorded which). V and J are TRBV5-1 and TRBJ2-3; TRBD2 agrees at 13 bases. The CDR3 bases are TGCGCCAGCAGCTATGGACTAGCGGGGGCAGGGGATACGCAGTATTTT. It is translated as CASSYGLAGAGDTQYF.